Only a few counts were recorded for the clone carrying this T cell receptor (beta chain). Its specificity is not known. The CDR3 runs 17 residues. V was trimmed by 2 bases and J by 0 bases, leaving 16 bases between them. Germline V gene lookup returns CDR1 MGHRA and CDR2 YSYEKL. This entry comes from a study of T-cell reconstitution after alpha-beta-depleted transplantation in children. Findings of the study overall: The main origin of T-cell counts and diversity one year after transplant was newly produced T cells.

TCRbeta library preparation incorporated unique molecular identifiers. TCRdb ran MiXCR on the PCR reads and lists one entry per CDR3 protein. The table has about 980,000 distinct CDR3 sequences, roughly 29% seen once. Source: PBMCs, mostly from graft donor cells, taken 360 days after TCRalphabeta/CD19-depleted stem cell transplant. This TCR derives from a boy younger than two who had a stem cell transplant for SCID, so the T cells may come from the graft donor. The V and J genes are TRBV4-1 and TRBJ1-1; D may be TRBD1 (5 bases). The CDR3 spells CASSQSSGVQLNTEAFF. The CDR3 nucleotides read TGCGCCAGCAGCCAATCATCGGGGGTTCAGCTGAACACTGAAGCTTTCTTT.